These T cell receptor beta chains were read from a single sample in a study of blood T cell repertoires in COVID-19. TCRdb keeps only in-frame clones here, not all; method: immunoSEQ multiplex PCR. This sample has a few hundred thousand clones, with 85% found just once. Sequencing was performed on PBMCs or T cells enriched from blood (not recorded which). These receptors all stem from a woman aged 50 to 60 who had been exposed to COVID-19. CDR3s include the opening cysteine and the closing phenylalanine or tryptophan.

cdr3_aa: CASRIDRSGGGYTF; j_call: TRBJ1-2; v_call: TRBV27
cdr3_aa: CASSLSRLAGDTDTQYF; j_call: TRBJ2-3; v_call: TRBV13
cdr3_aa: CASSVAATGTEAFF; j_call: TRBJ1-1; v_call: TRBV9
cdr3_aa: CASSLDGTSLADTQYF; j_call: TRBJ2-3; v_call: TRBV5-4
cdr3_aa: CATVQGRNTEAFF; j_call: TRBJ1-1; v_call: TRBV10-3
cdr3_aa: CSVETFSAQDTQYF; j_call: TRBJ2-5; v_call: TRBV29-1
cdr3_aa: CASRRDRSHTEAFF; j_call: TRBJ1-1; v_call: TRBV5-1
cdr3_aa: CASSLQGQETQYF; j_call: TRBJ2-5; v_call: TRBV5-1
cdr3_aa: CSVEAAALTPGDTQYF; j_call: TRBJ2-3; v_call: TRBV29-1
cdr3_aa: CATPRGGRENTGELFF; j_call: TRBJ2-2; v_call: TRBV2
cdr3_aa: CASRTDSLYGYTF; j_call: TRBJ1-2; v_call: TRBV19
cdr3_aa: CASTHQMGGQAFF; j_call: TRBJ1-1; v_call: TRBV27
cdr3_aa: CASSLGQGANRGYTF; j_call: TRBJ1-2; v_call: TRBV7-2
cdr3_aa: CASSPLDRGINEQFF; j_call: TRBJ2-1; v_call: TRBV14
cdr3_aa: CASNPGGWAGELFF; j_call: TRBJ2-2; v_call: TRBV19
cdr3_aa: CASSLAAGSYNEQFF; j_call: TRBJ2-1; v_call: TRBV7-2
cdr3_aa: CASSLSGGAYYHEQYF; j_call: TRBJ2-7; v_call: TRBV7-2
cdr3_aa: CAISEADISYTF; j_call: TRBJ1-2; v_call: TRBV10-3
cdr3_aa: CATGRSLSYEQYF; j_call: TRBJ2-7; v_call: TRBV6-5
cdr3_aa: CASSGATGNQPQHF; j_call: TRBJ1-5; v_call: TRBV19
cdr3_aa: CATSLTSGVSSTDTQYF; j_call: TRBJ2-3; v_call: TRBV24-1
cdr3_aa: CASSDQGLHNLNTEAFF; j_call: TRBJ1-1; v_call: TRBV10-1
cdr3_aa: CASSPASGGANEQFF; j_call: TRBJ2-1; v_call: TRBV5-1
cdr3_aa: CASSPAGLGANVLTF; j_call: TRBJ2-6; v_call: TRBV3-1/TRBV3-2
cdr3_aa: CAISEGIGIPEAFF; j_call: TRBJ1-1; v_call: TRBV10-3
cdr3_aa: CASSLSTPTNTEAFF; j_call: TRBJ1-1; v_call: TRBV3-1/TRBV3-2
cdr3_aa: CASVPGQAYNEQFF; j_call: TRBJ2-1; v_call: TRBV7-2
cdr3_aa: CASSEQGANYGYTF; j_call: TRBJ1-2; v_call: TRBV5-4
cdr3_aa: CASSETGLYQETQYF; j_call: TRBJ2-5; v_call: TRBV2
cdr3_aa: CASSKEEKGYYGYTF; j_call: TRBJ1-2; v_call: TRBV21-1
cdr3_aa: CASSLGNYGYTF; j_call: TRBJ1-2; v_call: TRBV14
cdr3_aa: CASSLGLNNEAFF; j_call: TRBJ1-1; v_call: TRBV7-2
cdr3_aa: CASSQGVGGTEAFF; j_call: TRBJ1-1; v_call: TRBV4-3
cdr3_aa: CATSGSRGNYGYTF; j_call: TRBJ1-2; v_call: TRBV10-3
cdr3_aa: CASSPHRGTEAFF; j_call: TRBJ1-1; v_call: TRBV18
cdr3_aa: CASSSDRGYNEQFF; j_call: TRBJ2-1; v_call: TRBV7-8
cdr3_aa: CASSQQGNTEAFF; j_call: TRBJ1-1; v_call: TRBV19
cdr3_aa: CASTLYGTGDNEQFF; j_call: TRBJ2-1; v_call: TRBV6-5
cdr3_aa: CASSVTSNEQFF; j_call: TRBJ2-1; v_call: TRBV10-1
cdr3_aa: CASSPRSGGGNAEAFF; j_call: TRBJ1-1; v_call: TRBV9